This note documents a single T cell receptor (beta chain) sequence. This clone is deemed medium-sized (0.01 to 0.1%). Its antigen target is currently unknown. The record has no base qualities; no much larger clone is one base away. This sample was taken from a study of cytomegalovirus exposure and HLA in healthy donors (dated by TCRdb to 2015 to 2018). For context, the study as a whole: An earlier analysis of roughly 500 of the donors reported 250 to 300 Gb of sequence data and roughly 120 million unique TCR beta sequences obtained from around 190 million T cells. Roughly 300 gigabases of sequencing data and about 92 million unique TCR sequences made up an early release that covered several hundred HLA-typed donors. Among the approximately 420 genotyped donors, 75% to 90% belonged to the genetic ancestry cluster associated with self-reported Caucasian donors. The aim of the study was to test whether cataloging public T cell receptors could identify signatures of past pathogen exposure. The study used immunosequencing to profile the T cell repertoires of several hundred subjects and linked those repertoires to cytomegalovirus serostatus. Along with the roughly 670-subject first cohort, a separate validation cohort of around 120 different subjects was used. The study combined high-throughput TCR immunosequencing, statistical association of individual TCRs with disease status, and machine learning to predict cytomegalovirus infection status. To study patterns of TCR occurrence, a later analysis re-analyzed previously published TCR beta repertoires from 700 or so donors and added high-resolution HLA genotyping. The later analysis used no new phenotypic data to find candidate immune exposures, relying instead on TCR beta sequences and their occurrence across donors. In an earlier analysis of more than 550 of the donors, high-throughput TCR beta sequencing was used to judge whether each TCR beta V gene segment behaved as functional or pseudogenic. Alongside the repertoire data, information on donor age, sex, ethnicity and CMV serostatus was compiled. Genome-wide SNP genotypes for about three fifths of the roughly 670 donors were used in a later genetic analysis, which treated that subset as a discovery cohort. Every repertoire in the discovery cohort had been generated on one and the same sequencing platform. HLA typing included class I and class II loci at four-digit resolution. Typing coverage varied by locus: roughly 620-640 donors for A, B, C, DRB1 and DQB1; about 520 for DQA1; more than 600 for DPA1; approximately 470 for DPB1. Roughly five DR-DQ haplotypes were handled as single units for association and clustering, since linkage in the cohort was strong. Across 300 to 500 genotyped donors of the cohort, an average of approximately 220,000 unique TCR beta nucleotide sequences per donor were sequenced, and approximately 17% of those sequences were non-productive.

V loses 2 bases at its end and J loses 0 bases; junction bases beyond the gene matches: 1. CDR1 MDHEN and CDR2 SYDVKM were looked up in the germline V gene. The cysteine opens and the phenylalanine closes a CDR3 of 15 amino acids. Here the CDR3 DNA is all that survives: 45 bases in frame from base 1. To prepare the library, the immunoSEQ multiplex PCR assay was applied. For the multiplex PCR, a mixture combining 60 forward primers for TCR Vbeta segments and 13 reverse primers for TCR Jbeta segments was used. The CDR3 region of rearranged TCR beta genes was amplified from genomic DNA by a multiplex PCR assay. Amplified TCR beta libraries were sequenced as 87-base-pair reads on the Illumina HiSeq System. Concerning the study's data processing: Across the roughly 600 repertoires, a later analysis counted tens of millions of unique TCR beta chains, some 11 million of which were shared by at least two donors. A nearest-neighbor algorithm error-corrected the raw reads and collapsed the reads into unique sequences, merging closely related sequences to remove PCR and sequencing errors. To assign V, D and J gene segments, CDR3 sequences were aligned to IMGT reference sequences. For a sequence to be retained, a match of at least six nucleotides was required to both a V gene segment and a J gene segment. A rearrangement counted as productive if the CDR3 had no stop codons and remained in frame with V and J, and every other rearrangement counted as non-productive. Following IMGT convention, CDR3 was defined as the stretch from the second conserved V-encoded cysteine to the conserved J-encoded phenylalanine. The earlier analysis of about 610 of the donors excluded sequences that lacked an unambiguous match to a single V gene segment. In an earlier analysis of almost 600 of the donors, a V segment was called functional when productive rearrangements were above 56.7%, and segregating when the standard deviation between donors exceeded 5%. To diagnose cytomegalovirus status from the catalog of TCR beta chain sequences, a statistical classification framework was built. In a later analysis, TCR nucleotide sequences were compared against IMGT/GENE-DB human TR gene sequences so that V and J genes could be assigned. Using the TCRdist pipeline, a later analysis assigned CDR3 sequences along with most-parsimonious VDJ recombination scenarios. In a later analysis, each TCR beta chain was defined by its CDR3 amino acid sequence together with its V-gene family, and reads lacking a unique V-gene family were excluded. To address suspected cross-contamination and a sequencing artifact, a later analysis removed some 620 highly shared, low-generation-probability nucleotide sequences. For each public chain, a later analysis derived a clonal expansion index from normalized ranks of inferred template counts within each repertoire. In a later analysis, generation probabilities were computed using a VDJ recombination model fitted to out-of-frame rearrangements, and the results were checked against IGoR. In a later analysis, TCR-TCR, TCR-HLA and TCR-CMV co-occurrence was scored with hypergeometric tests, and a repertoire-size bias correction was applied to TCR pairs. In a later analysis, false discovery rates were estimated by permuting HLA or CMV assignments 20 times. In a later analysis, co-occurring TCRs were grouped with DBSCAN, and TCRdist sequence similarity was added when clustering was performed within HLA-allele-positive subsets. For co-occurrence clustering, repertoires with fewer than 30,000 or more than 120,000 public chains were excluded, along with roughly 5 repertoires with anomalous nucleotide sharing. TCRdb holds this immuneACCESS table with in-frame rearrangements only. Some clones are missing; in checked studies, unresolved V genes explain under half, and the rest has no known cause. That table is the source of V, J and clone size, and D and trimming were worked out from the DNA. A total of 110,000 or so clones appear in this sample, less than 80% of them only once. The ten biggest clones cover around 3.9% of the sample.

General study outcomes and caveats: An association between a missense DCLRE1C variant and V-gene and J-gene trimming of TCR beta chains was found in a later genetic analysis and replicated in an independent cohort. Some IMGT-functional V segments, including TRBV6-2 and TRBV6-3, could not be distinguished by the 87-base-pair reads and were therefore excluded. In this cohort, only TCR beta chains were sequenced, and detectable features were limited by the absence of alpha or paired-chain data. A later analysis found that most CMV-associated TCR beta chains appeared HLA-restricted, with HLA associations seemingly driven largely by CMV exposure. Linkage disequilibrium might explain the correlated functional status among segregating V segments, but an unknown experimental factor could not be excluded. The authors suggested that the approach could potentially be extended to other disease states and immunological phenotypes. In a later analysis, the rate of TCR association differed among HLA loci, with DRB1 alleles having the most associated TCRs and HLA-C alleles having the fewest. Specific HLA alleles were associated with 15,000 to 20,000 TCR beta sequences at a false discovery rate of 0.05 in a later analysis. According to a later analysis, parvovirus B19, influenza, CMV and Epstein-Barr virus appeared linked to several top co-occurrence clusters. A group of highly shared sequence variants was considered likely to be a technical artifact of the sequencing pipeline. When HLA alleles, especially DR and DQ, strongly co-occurred, TCR associations were difficult to assign to individual alleles. A later analysis found that HLA-associated TCR beta chains were more clonally expanded and had lower generation probabilities than equally common non-associated chains. CMV serostatus was the only immune exposure information available for the cohort. Because some donors lacked HLA typing at each locus, the association tests relied only on the typed subset. The classifier was reported to diagnose cytomegalovirus status with high specificity and sensitivity in both the original cohort and the validation cohort. An earlier analysis of 587 of the donors showed that most TCR beta V segments appeared in productive rearrangements either about 87% or about 30% of the time, which broadly matched IMGT annotations. Most TCR sequences were observed very rarely across donors, whereas some public TCRs were present in many individuals. Sequencing depth was assumed to be roughly uniform across donors in the presence/absence analyses, though that assumption may not hold. In a later genetic analysis, fewer N-insertions in productive TCRs were reported among donors in an Asian-associated ancestry cluster than the 666-donor mean. Approximately 16 rarely observed V segments, including chromosome 9 orphons, were excluded from the earlier analysis of about 600 of the donors because counts were too low. A further reported finding was that TCR beta sequences accurately predicted the HLA-A and HLA-B alleles for most subjects in the first cohort. In vitro tests confirmed that a few of the cytomegalovirus-associated TCR beta chains recognize cytomegalovirus antigens. In the study, around 150 TCR beta chains were listed as associated with cytomegalovirus.

In total, 630 or so healthy bone marrow donors made up the cohort. All cohort members were sampled while nominally healthy, although unrecorded immune exposures were likely present. The donor tested CMV seropositive and was one of the 289 seropositive cohort members. Each donor provided a peripheral blood sample, and peripheral blood mononuclear cells were used for TCR beta sequencing. Genomic DNA extraction from the blood cell samples was performed with the Qiagen DNeasy Blood Extraction Kit. Sample: PBMCs. The chain links TRBV28 with TRBJ2-7, with 10 bases aligning to TRBD1. The receptor's source is a woman in her forties in good health and CMV-seropositive. The nucleotide sequence is TGTGCCAGCAGTTTAGGGACAGGGGACTCCTACGAGCAGTACTTC. Its translation is CASSLGTGDSYEQYF.